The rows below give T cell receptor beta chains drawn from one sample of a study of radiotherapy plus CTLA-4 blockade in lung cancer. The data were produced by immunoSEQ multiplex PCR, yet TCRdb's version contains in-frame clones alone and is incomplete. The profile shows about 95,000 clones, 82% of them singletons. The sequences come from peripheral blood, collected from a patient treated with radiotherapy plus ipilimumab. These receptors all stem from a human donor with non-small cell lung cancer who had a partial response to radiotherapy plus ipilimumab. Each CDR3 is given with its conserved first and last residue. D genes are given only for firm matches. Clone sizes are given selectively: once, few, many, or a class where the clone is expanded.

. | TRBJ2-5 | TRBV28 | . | TGTGCCAGCAGTTCTTATCGGCAGGGTCAACAGACCCAGTACTTC | CASSSYRQGQQTQYF
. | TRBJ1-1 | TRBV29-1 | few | TGCAGCGTTTCCTCCAGGGTAAACACTGAAGCTTTCTTT | CSVSSRVNTEAFF
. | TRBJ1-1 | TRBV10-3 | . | TGTGCCATCAGTGCGAGCTGGAACACTGAAGCTTTCTTT | CAISASWNTEAFF
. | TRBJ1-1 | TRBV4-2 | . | TGTGCCAGCAGCCAAGTGGGGATGGGAGCTGAAGCTTTCTTT | CASSQVGMGAEAFF
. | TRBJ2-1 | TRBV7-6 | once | TGTGCCAGCAGCTCCGGAAGCGGTCTTTACAATGAGCAGTTCTTC | CASSSGSGLYNEQFF
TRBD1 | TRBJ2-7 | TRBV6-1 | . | TGTGCCAGCACCGTGACAGGGGGAGGGCTCGAGCAGTACTTC | CASTVTGGGLEQYF
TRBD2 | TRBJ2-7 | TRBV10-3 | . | TGTGCCATCAGTGCACCTAGCGGGAGGGTTACGAACGAGCAGTACTTC | CAISAPSGRVTNEQYF
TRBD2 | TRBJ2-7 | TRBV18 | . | TGTGCCAGCTCATTAATGACTAGCGCCCTTAGGGATTACGAGCAGTACTTC | CASSLMTSALRDYEQYF
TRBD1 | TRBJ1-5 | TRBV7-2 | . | TGTGCCAGCAGCTCTGGGACAGGGCGGGGTTACAATCAGCCCCAGCATTTT | CASSSGTGRGYNQPQHF
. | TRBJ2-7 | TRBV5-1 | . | TGCGCCAGCAGCTTATCCCCTAGCTCCTACGAGCAGTACTTC | CASSLSPSSYEQYF
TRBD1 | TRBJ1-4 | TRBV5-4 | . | TGTGCCAGCAGCACTCCAGGGGGTCCTTTTAATGAAAAACTGTTTTTT | CASSTPGGPFNEKLFF
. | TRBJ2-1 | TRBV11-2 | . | TGTGCCAGCAGGTACACAGGGGGGGATGAGCAGTTCTTC | CASRYTGGDEQFF
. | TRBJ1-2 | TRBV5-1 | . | TGCGCCAGCAGCTTGCGCAACTCTAACTATGGCTACACCTTC | CASSLRNSNYGYTF
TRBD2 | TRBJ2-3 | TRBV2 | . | TGTGCCAGCAGTGTGACTAGCGGGAGATATACAGATACGCAGTATTTT | CASSVTSGRYTDTQYF
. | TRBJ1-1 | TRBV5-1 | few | TGCGCCAGCAGCTCCTTAGGCCGGGGTATGAACACTGAAGCTTTCTTT | CASSSLGRGMNTEAFF
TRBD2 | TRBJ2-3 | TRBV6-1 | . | TGTGCCAGCAGTGATTGGGGGAGGGAAGGAGATACGCAGTATTTT | CASSDWGREGDTQYF
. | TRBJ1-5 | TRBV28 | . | TGTGCCAGCCTCAGTTCCGGGCAGGGCGGACAGCCCCAGCATTTT | CASLSSGQGGQPQHF
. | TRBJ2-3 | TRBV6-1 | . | TGTGCCAGCAGTGGTCTTAATAGGGGACTGAGCACAGATACGCAGTATTTT | CASSGLNRGLSTDTQYF
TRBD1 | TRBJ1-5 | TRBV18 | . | TGTGCCAGCTCACTCTCCGCGGGACAGGGGCAGCCCCAGCATTTT | CASSLSAGQGQPQHF
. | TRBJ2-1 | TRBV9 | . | TGTGCCAGCAGCGTAGAGGGCAGGCCCGCAGGGTCCTACAATGAGCAGTTCTTC | CASSVEGRPAGSYNEQFF
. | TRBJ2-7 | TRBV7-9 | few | TGTGCCAGCCGGCGGGGAGGCGACGAGCAGTACTTC | CASRRGGDEQYF
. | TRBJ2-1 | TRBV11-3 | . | TGTGCCAGCAGCTCAGACAATGAGCAGTTCTTC | CASSSDNEQFF
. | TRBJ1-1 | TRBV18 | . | TGTGCCAGCTCACCAGGCCTGAACACTGAAGCTTTCTTT | CASSPGLNTEAFF
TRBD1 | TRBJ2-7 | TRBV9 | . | TGTGCCAGCAGCGTAGAGGACAGGTCGTACGAGCAGTACTTC | CASSVEDRSYEQYF
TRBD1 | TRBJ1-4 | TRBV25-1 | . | TGTGCCAGCAGTCCCCGGGACAGGCGCAATGAAAAACTGTTTTTT | CASSPRDRRNEKLFF
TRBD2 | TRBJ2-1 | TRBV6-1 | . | TGTGCCAGCAGTGAAGCAGGACTAGCGGGAGTGCCGAATGAGCAGTTCTTC | CASSEAGLAGVPNEQFF
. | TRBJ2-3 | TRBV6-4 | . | TGTGCCAGCAGTGAACAGGGCGGACCAGATACGCAGTATTTT | CASSEQGGPDTQYF
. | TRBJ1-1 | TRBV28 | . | TGTGCCAGCAGTTTGTCCGCGCAGACTAACACTGAAGCTTTCTTT | CASSLSAQTNTEAFF
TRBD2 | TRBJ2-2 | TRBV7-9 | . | TGTGCCAGCAGCCCCCGGGGACTAGGGGACACCGGGGAGCTGTTTTTT | CASSPRGLGDTGELFF
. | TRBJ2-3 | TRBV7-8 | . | TGTGCCAGCAGCCGCCCTAGCAACACAGATACGCAGTATTTT | CASSRPSNTDTQYF
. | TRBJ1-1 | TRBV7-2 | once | TGTGCCAGCAGCTTGAGTATGAACACTGAAGCTTTCTTT | CASSLSMNTEAFF
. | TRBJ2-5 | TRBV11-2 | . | TGTGCCAGCAGCTTAGACGGGGGATTTCAAGAGACCCAGTACTTC | CASSLDGGFQETQYF
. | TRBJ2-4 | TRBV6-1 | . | TGTGCCAGCAGTGAAGATGCGTATCTCGCCAAAAACATTCAGTACTTC | CASSEDAYLAKNIQYF
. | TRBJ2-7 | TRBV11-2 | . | TGTGCCAGCAGTCGAGGTGGTAGTAACTACGAGCAGTACTTC | CASSRGGSNYEQYF
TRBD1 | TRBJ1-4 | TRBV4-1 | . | TGCGCCAGCAGCCAAGACGCAGGGGGCGGTGAAAAACTGTTTTTT | CASSQDAGGGEKLFF
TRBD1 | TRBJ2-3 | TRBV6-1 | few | TGTGCCAGCAGTGCGTCCGGGACAGGCACAGATACGCAGTATTTT | CASSASGTGTDTQYF
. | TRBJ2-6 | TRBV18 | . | TGTGCCAGCTCACCGAGAGACTCTGGGGCCAACGTCCTGACTTTC | CASSPRDSGANVLTF
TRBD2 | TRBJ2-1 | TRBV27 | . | TGTGCCAGCGGAAGGGATCTAGCGGGAGGGTTGAATGAGCAGTTCTTC | CASGRDLAGGLNEQFF
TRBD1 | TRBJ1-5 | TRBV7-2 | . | TGTGCCAGCAGCCCCGGGACAGGGGAAAGTCAGCCCCAGCATTTT | CASSPGTGESQPQHF
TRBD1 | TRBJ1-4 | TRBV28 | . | TGTGCCAGCAGTCGGACAGGGCTTAGGGAAAAACTGTTTTTT | CASSRTGLREKLFF
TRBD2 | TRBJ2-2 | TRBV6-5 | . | TGTGCCAGCAGTTCTGGACTAGCGTCCGGGGAGCTGTTTTTT | CASSSGLASGELFF
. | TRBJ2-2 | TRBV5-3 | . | TGTGCCAGAAGCTTTAGCCGTTCCAACACCGGGGAGCTGTTTTTT | CARSFSRSNTGELFF
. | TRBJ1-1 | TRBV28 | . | TGTGCCAGCAGTTTAGCGTGGAACACTAAAGCTTTCTTT | CASSLAWNTKAFF
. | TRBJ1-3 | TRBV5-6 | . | TGTGCCAGCAGCTCTTCGTCCTCTGGAAACACCATATATTTT | CASSSSSSGNTIYF
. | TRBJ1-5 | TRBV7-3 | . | TGTGCCAGCAGCTCCTCAGGTGGTCGGGGTCAGCCCCAGCATTTT | CASSSSGGRGQPQHF
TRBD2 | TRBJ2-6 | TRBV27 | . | TGTGCCAGCAGTAGCGGGGATAGCTCTGGGGCCAACGTCCTGACTTTC | CASSSGDSSGANVLTF
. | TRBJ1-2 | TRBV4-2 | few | TGTGCCAGCAGCCCTAACGCGGGAGGGAAATTTGGCTACACCTTC | CASSPNAGGKFGYTF
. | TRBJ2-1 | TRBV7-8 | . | TGTGCCAGCAGCTCCGCAGGGGAGCAGTTCTTC | CASSSAGEQFF
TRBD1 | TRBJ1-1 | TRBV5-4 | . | TGTGCCAGCAGCCCAGGGACAGAGAACACTGAAGCTTTCTTT | CASSPGTENTEAFF
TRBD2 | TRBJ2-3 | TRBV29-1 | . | TGCAGCGCACAACGACTAGCGGGCTCCACAGATACGCAGTATTTT | CSAQRLAGSTDTQYF
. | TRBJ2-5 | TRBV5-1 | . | TGCGCCAGCAGCTTGGAACTAGAGACCCAGTACTTC | CASSLELETQYF
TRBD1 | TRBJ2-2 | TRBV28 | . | TGTGCCAGCAGTTTGTTCCAGGGGGCGGGCACCGGGGAGCTGTTTTTT | CASSLFQGAGTGELFF
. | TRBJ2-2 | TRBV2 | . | TGTGCCACCCATCTGGGGGGACTTACCGGGGAGCTGTTTTTT | CATHLGGLTGELFF